The clone carrying this T cell receptor beta chain was counted a few times. The antigen is unknown. This record belongs to a study of post-analysis software for immune sequencing data. On the study more broadly: Progressive-relapsing, secondary progressive and relapsing-remitting multiple sclerosis were among the disease courses included. Study-wide points: Controls showed lower frequencies than patients for a few TRBV segments, and TRBV5-6, TRBV5-1 and TRBV20-1 were among these. Significantly lower normalized Chao1 diversity was found in patients with multiple sclerosis relative to controls. Same-batch samples co-clustered strongly by F measure.

TCR beta cDNA libraries had unique molecular identifiers. TCRdb processed the PCR reads anew with MiXCR; each CDR3 protein has one entry. The table includes roughly 150,000 distinct CDR3 sequences, 30% to 45% detected once. CDR3 length: 12 amino acids. The germline CDR1 and CDR2 sequences are MDHEN and SYDVKM. The sequence was obtained from a girl aged 10 to 17 with multiple sclerosis. This specimen was blood, taken after autologous hematopoietic stem cell transplantation. V usage is TRBV28 and J usage is TRBJ2-5, with TRBD2 identical over 11 bases. The DNA end is a closer match to TRBJ2-7, so the J assignment may be wrong. CDR3 sequence reads: CAILAGEHEQYF. CDR3 coding DNA: TGTGCCATACTAGCGGGAGAGCACGAGCAGTACTTC.